Listed here are 31 T cell receptor beta chains from one sample, sequenced in a study of a mutant IDH1 vaccine in newly diagnosed glioma. Sequencing was performed with immunoSEQ multiplex PCR; in TCRdb, only in-frame clones are kept and a portion is missing. The repertoire holds roughly 19,000 clones, with roughly four fifths as singletons. Time point noted: week 23, last vaccination. Vaccinated patients received 300 ug of mutant IDH1 20-mer peptide per dose, with topical imiquimod. For these receptors, no antigen is known. This specimen was PBMCs, taken from a glioma patient whose treatment included an IDH1 peptide vaccine. These receptors all come from a man aged 25 to 45 with glioma.

The chain has TRBV27 and TRBJ1-5, with D perhaps TRBD1 (5 bases). Germline CDR1 MNHEY, CDR2 SMNVEV (reference sequence). The CDR3 runs to 14 residues. With 4 bases removed from V and 5 bases from J, the gap between germline ends came to 12 bases. The DNA for the CDR3 is TGTGCCAGCAGTTCCACGACGGGGCATCAGCCCCAGCATTTT. Translation: CASSSTTGHQPQHF.

The rearrangement uses TRBV6-4 and TRBJ1-1, with a possible D match to TRBD1 (5 bases). Germline loops: CDR1 MRHNA, CDR2 SNTAGT. There are 15 residues in the CDR3. Trimming shortened V by 3 bases and J by 4 bases, and 15 bases separated the two germline ends. The CDR3: CASSEGSFGGTEAFF. The CDR3 DNA follows: TGTGCCAGCAGTGAAGGTTCCTTCGGGGGCACTGAAGCTTTCTTT.

V is TRBV7-2 and J is TRBJ2-1, with unresolved D. Deletions cut 11 bases from V and 3 bases from J, with 14 bases between. This CDR3 region has 13 residues. The germline V gene encodes CDR1 SGHTA and CDR2 FQGNSA. CDR3 coding DNA: TGTGCCTCCAGCTTGGGGTACTACAATGAGCAGTTCTTC. Amino acid sequence: CASSLGYYNEQFF.

The J gene is TRBJ1-2, the V gene TRBV15; D uncertain. The V gene's germline CDR1 is LNHNV and CDR2 YYDKDF (reference sequence). V was pared by 0 bases and J by 2 bases, with 4 bases between. The CDR3 is 13 residues long. CDR3 residues: CATSRELNYGYTF. The CDR3 DNA follows: TGTGCCACCAGCAGAGAGTTAAACTATGGCTACACCTTC.

The chain uses TRBV30 and TRBJ1-3; 8 nucleotides agree with TRBD1. CDR3 length: 15 residues. Unmatched junction bases numbered 5, after V lost 1 base and J lost 3 bases. Per the germline V gene, CDR1 is GTSNPN and CDR2 is SVGIG (reference sequence). The CDR3 nucleotides read TGTGCCTGGAGTGGACGCAGGGGGCTTGGAAACACCATATATTTT. It is translated as CAWSGRRGLGNTIYF.

This chain connects TRBV5-4 to TRBJ2-1, with D possibly being TRBD2 (5 bases). The CDR3 extends over 15 amino acids. The V end was cut by 0 bases, the J end by 4 bases, with 11 bases between. Germline CDR1 and CDR2: SGHNT and YYREEE (reference sequence). The chain's CDR3 is CASSLGGGRYNEQFF. DNA for the CDR3: TGTGCCAGCAGCTTGGGTGGAGGCAGGTACAATGAGCAGTTCTTC.

CDR3 loop: CSVAPLAGSQETQYF. CDR3 DNA: TGCAGCGTAGCCCCACTAGCTGGGAGCCAAGAGACCCAGTACTTC. V usage is TRBV29-1 and J usage is TRBJ2-5; D may be TRBD2 (6 bases). From germline, CDR1 is SQVTM and CDR2 ANQGSEA. V lost 6 bases and J 1 base, leaving 18 bases between the germline ends. The CDR3 has 15 amino acids.

The chain uses TRBV30 and TRBJ1-2; TRBD1 matches at 8 bases. Germline-derived CDR1 and CDR2 are GTSNPN and SVGIG (reference sequence). The CDR3 is made up of 14 amino acids. V lost 5 bases to trimming and J lost 4 bases; unmatched junction nucleotides: 9. CDR3 sequence: CAWSRAGGAYGYTF. Written as DNA, the CDR3 is TGTGCCTGGTCTAGGGCAGGGGGCGCCTATGGCTACACCTTC.

The V gene is TRBV4-1, the J gene TRBJ2-3; 11 bases line up with TRBD2. There are 17 residues in the CDR3. CDR1 and CDR2 from the germline V gene are MGHRA and YSYEKL. Trimming cost V 1 base and J 5 bases; bases outside gene matches: 8. The CDR3 region has the DNA TGCGCCAGCAGCCAAGCGACTAGCGGGAATGGGCTAGATACGCAGTATTTT. Amino acid sequence: CASSQATSGNGLDTQYF.

This clone occurred a few times. This rearrangement joins TRBV18 to TRBJ1-5, with D tentatively TRBD1 (5 bases). CDR3 size: 17 residues. Trimming took off 1 base at V and 2 bases at J, with 15 bases between the two ends. Germline V gene lookup returns CDR1 KGHSH and CDR2 LQKENI. Here the CDR3 DNA reads TGTGCCAGCTCACCACTGGGACCGTGGGGTGGCAATCAGCCCCAGCATTTT. Amino acid sequence: CASSPLGPWGGNQPQHF.

CDR3 protein: CATSRAPHWSQETQYF. In DNA form, the CDR3 reads TGTGCCACCAGCAGAGCCCCCCATTGGAGCCAAGAGACCCAGTACTTC. The chain joins TRBV15 to TRBJ2-5; D is ambiguous. From germline, CDR1 is LNHNV and CDR2 YYDKDF (reference sequence). V was shortened by 1 base and J by 1 base, with 13 bases between the two germline ends. This CDR3 contains 16 residues.

This clone was recorded only once. V is TRBV15 and J is TRBJ2-2; no clear D. V was cut by 5 bases and J by 7 bases, with 11 bases left in between. The CDR3 totals 13 residues. From germline, CDR1 is LNHNV and CDR2 YYDKDF (reference sequence). DNA for the CDR3: TGTGCCACCAGCCCATTAAAAGGCGGGGAGCTGTTTTTT. Translated: CATSPLKGGELFF.

The count of this clone is one. The chain combines TRBV10-1 with TRBJ2-1; tentatively, D is TRBD1 (6 bases). This CDR3 is built from 14 residues. V was shortened by 0 bases and J by 6 bases, with 9 bases between the two germline ends. Germline V gene sequence: CDR1 WNHNN, CDR2 SYGVQD (reference sequence). The CDR3 reads CASSESSRGNEQFF. The CDR3 DNA sequence: TGCGCCAGCAGTGAGTCCAGCAGGGGCAATGAGCAGTTCTTC.

This clone turned up a few times. The rearrangement links TRBV7-9 to TRBJ1-5; weak D call: TRBD1 (5 bases). V was pared by 5 bases and J by 5 bases, with 13 bases between. The germline CDR1 and CDR2 sequences are SEHNR and FQNEAQ (reference sequence). The CDR3 spans 14 residues. The chain's CDR3 is CASSPGRQDQPQHF. Here the CDR3 DNA reads TGTGCCAGCAGCCCGGGACGCCAGGATCAGCCCCAGCATTTT.

This sequence joins TRBV23-1 and TRBJ2-3; no clear D. TRBV23-1 is recorded as an ORF, its role being uncertain. The CDR3 runs to 13 residues. V was pared by 2 bases and J by 5 bases, with 8 bases between. CDR3 residues: CASSQRTGDTQYF. CDR3 nucleotide sequence: TGCGCCAGCAGTCAAAGGACGGGAGATACGCAGTATTTT.

This clone turned up a few times. The chain recombines TRBV15 with TRBJ2-2, with 10 bases identical to TRBD1. Germline CDR1 reads LNHNV; CDR2 reads YYDKDF (reference sequence). The CDR3 consists of 16 residues. The junction had 6 bases not matched to a gene; V was cut back by 2 bases and J by 6 bases. This CDR3 is CATSRSGTGVPGELFF. In DNA form, the CDR3 reads TGTGCCACCAGCAGATCAGGGACAGGGGTTCCCGGGGAGCTGTTTTTT. Supplemented by reference TRBV15 and TRBJ2-2, the full variable domain reads DAMVIQNPRYQVTQFGKPVTLSCSQTLNHNVMYWYQQKSSQAPKLLFHYYDKDFNNEADTPDNFQSRRPNTSFCFLDIRSPGLGDTAMYLCATSRSGTGVPGELFFGEGSRLTVL.

This clone appeared a single time. The chain recombines TRBV30 with TRBJ2-1; 13 bases agree with TRBD2. Germline V gives CDR1 GTSNPN, CDR2 SVGIG (reference sequence). The CDR3 sequence is 13 residues long. The J segment lost 5 bases and the V segment lost 8 bases, leaving 3 bases of the junction unmatched. The CDR3 DNA follows: TGTGCCGAACTAGCGGGAGGGGACAATGAGCAGTTCTTC. Translation: CAELAGGDNEQFF. The complete variable domain, with remaining parts taken from reference TRBV30 and TRBJ2-1, reads SQTIHQWPATLVQPVGSPLSLECTVEGTSNPNLYWYRQAAGRGLQLLFYSVGIGQISSEVPQNLSASRPQDRQFILSSKKLLLSDSGFYLCAELAGGDNEQFFGPGTRLTVL.

The chain links TRBV19 to TRBJ2-5; no definite D call. V was cut by 3 bases and J by 7 bases, with 15 bases left in between. Germline V gives CDR1 LNHDA, CDR2 SQIVND (reference sequence). There are 14 residues in the CDR3. The CDR3 sequence: CASSMVGSARTQYF. Here the CDR3 DNA reads TGTGCCAGTAGTATGGTAGGCAGCGCACGGACCCAGTACTTC.

This chain joins TRBV15 and TRBJ1-5; D uncertain. Trimming removed 0 bases at V and 7 bases at J, with 13 bases between. The V gene's germline CDR1 is LNHNV and CDR2 YYDKDF (reference sequence). CDR3 length: 15 amino acids. The CDR3 reads CATSRDRREGQPQHF. CDR3 DNA: TGTGCCACCAGCAGAGATAGACGGGAGGGCCAGCCCCAGCATTTT.

This chain connects TRBV7-9 to TRBJ1-1; 10 bases are shared with TRBD1. This CDR3 spans 15 amino acids. Germline CDR1 is SEHNR and CDR2 is FQNEAQ (reference sequence). Trimming took 1 base from V and 4 from J; bases not matched to a gene: 3. The CDR3 loop is CASSLGQGAGTEAFF. CDR3 coding DNA: TGTGCCAGCAGCTTAGGACAGGGGGCAGGCACTGAAGCTTTCTTT.

This clone was detected once. The genes are TRBV5-4 and TRBJ2-3, with no clear D. The V gene's germline CDR1 is SGHNT and CDR2 YYREEE (reference sequence). The V end lost 0 bases, the J end lost 2 bases, and 4 bases lay between the germline ends. The CDR3 is 13 residues long. CDR3 residues: CASSLGHTDTQYF. The CDR3 DNA reads as TGTGCCAGCAGCTTGGGTCACACAGATACGCAGTATTTT.

The rearrangement links TRBV5-1 to TRBJ2-2, with 9 bases lining up with TRBD2. This CDR3 has 14 residues. The J segment lost 2 bases and the V segment lost 6 bases, leaving 2 bases of the junction unmatched. Germline CDR1 is SGHRS and CDR2 is YFSETQ. In nucleotides, the CDR3 is TGCGCCAGCAAAGGGACTAGCAACACCGGGGAGCTGTTTTTT. It translates to CASKGTSNTGELFF.

The chain joins TRBV5-1 to TRBJ1-1, with 7 bases lining up with TRBD1. Germline CDR1 SGHRS, CDR2 YFSETQ. Trimming took 4 bases from V and 1 from J; bases not matched to a gene: 4. The CDR3 totals 14 residues. The CDR3, as DNA: TGCGCCAGCAGCCCGGGGACAGCGAACACTGAAGCTTTCTTT. This sequence encodes CASSPGTANTEAFF.

This clone was seen only a few times. This chain uses TRBV29-1 with TRBJ2-1; D ambiguous. V dropped 4 bases and J dropped 5 bases, with 12 bases sitting between them. Germline CDR1 is SQVTM and CDR2 is ANQGSEA. CDR3 length: 13 residues. CDR3 sequence reads: CSVAAGAHNEQFF. The CDR3 DNA sequence: TGCAGCGTTGCGGCAGGAGCTCACAATGAGCAGTTCTTC.

This sequence joins TRBV4-2 and TRBJ2-2; 14 bases fit TRBD2. Unmatched junction bases numbered 17, after V lost 4 bases and J lost 4 bases. Germline V gene data show CDR1 as LGHNA and CDR2 as YNFKEQ. The CDR3 is made up of 21 amino acids. The CDR3, as DNA: TGTGCCAGCAGCCGGGTGTGGGGGACTAGCGGGAGTTTCCACGGCACCGGGGAGCTGTTTTTT. Its protein is CASSRVWGTSGSFHGTGELFF.

V gene TRBV5-1 combines with J gene TRBJ2-7, with D tentatively TRBD1 (6 bases). The CDR3 spans 18 residues. The ends were cut back, 0 bases at V and 2 bases at J, with 21 bases in the middle. Germline V CDR1 and CDR2: SGHRS, YFSETQ. The CDR3, as DNA: TGCGCCAGCAGCTTGGGCCCACCAGACAGGTCGGTCGCCTACGAGCAGTACTTC. This sequence encodes CASSLGPPDRSVAYEQYF.

J is TRBJ2-1 and V is TRBV6-5; TRBD2 matches 8 bases. Germline V gene lookup returns CDR1 MNHEY and CDR2 SVGAGI. This CDR3 is 16 amino acids long. The V segment lost 0 bases and the J segment 9 bases; nucleotides outside the gene matches: 10. CDR3 nucleotide sequence: TGTGCCAGCAGTTACTCGAGCGGGGGTGTGTTCGGTGAGCAGTTCTTC. This translates into CASSYSSGGVFGEQFF.

The rearrangement joins TRBV2 to TRBJ2-5; D uncertain. There are 12 residues in the CDR3. Germline loops: CDR1 SNHLY, CDR2 FYNNEI. V lost 6 bases, J lost 7 bases, and 12 bases lay in between. The CDR3 DNA reads as TGTGCCAGCAGCGAGACACTCGGGACCCAGTACTTC. Amino acid sequence: CASSETLGTQYF.

J is TRBJ2-2 and V is TRBV2; D is undetermined. The CDR3 spans 13 residues. Per germline, CDR1 SNHLY and CDR2 FYNNEI. Between the trimmed V and J ends, which lost 6 bases and 3 bases, there was a span of 8 bases. This CDR3 reads CASSPGDTGELFF. DNA of the CDR3: TGTGCCAGCAGCCCTGGGGACACCGGGGAGCTGTTTTTT.

This chain uses TRBV5-1 with TRBJ2-7; D not resolved. Trimming removed 0 bases from V and 0 bases from J, with 4 bases in between. The CDR3 runs 13 residues. The V gene's germline CDR1 is SGHRS and CDR2 YFSETQ. CDR3 amino acids: CASSLGSSYEQYF. The CDR3 DNA follows: TGCGCCAGCAGCTTGGGGTCCTCCTACGAGCAGTACTTC.

The gene calls are TRBV4-1 and TRBJ2-5; D possibly uses TRBD1 or TRBD2 (7 bases each). The length of the CDR3 is 16 residues. Germline CDR1 reads MGHRA; CDR2 reads YSYEKL. Trimming pared 0 bases from V and 4 bases from J, leaving 15 bases between. The CDR3 region is CASSQEGGGSRETQYF. The DNA of the CDR3 is TGCGCCAGCAGCCAAGAAGGGGGCGGGAGCCGAGAGACCCAGTACTTC.